These T cell receptor beta chains were read from a single sample in a study of T cells in Graves' hyperthyroidism and ophthalmopathy. MiXCR was run by TCRdb on the multiplex PCR reads, yielding one entry per CDR3 protein. The repertoire consists of roughly 200,000 distinct CDR3 sequences, with around 16% occurring once and the leading ten covering 44%. Material: blood. The receptors stem from a man aged 40-49 years with Graves' hyperthyroidism. Both conserved end residues are part of each CDR3. The order of the fields is J gene, V gene, clone size, D gene, CDR3 protein, CDR3 DNA. A D gene is named only where the DNA matches it firmly. The size entry is marked missing in some rows and otherwise reads once, few, many or a size class.

>TRBJ1-1|TRBV7-2|many|TRBD1
CASSLTGGSGLDTEAFF
TGTGCCAGCAGCTTAACAGGGGGCTCGGGGTTAGACACTGAAGCTTTCTTT
>TRBJ1-2|TRBV20-1|many|TRBD1
CSAPGQGFPLYGYTF
TGCAGTGCCCCGGGACAGGGGTTTCCCCTCTATGGCTACACCTTC
>TRBJ1-5|TRBV19|NA|NA
CASTFYGQPQHF
TGTGCCAGTACCTTTTACGGTCAGCCCCAGCATTTT
>TRBJ1-3|TRBV4-1|many|NA
CASSQVIVGTLSGNTIYF
TGCGCCAGCAGCCAAGTTATCGTCGGGACCCTCTCTGGAAACACCATATATTTT
>TRBJ2-5|TRBV7-9|NA|TRBD1
CASSFIPGQGQETQYF
TGTGCCAGCAGCTTTATACCGGGACAGGGCCAAGAGACCCAGTACTTC
>TRBJ2-6|TRBV27|NA|TRBD2
CASSPLAAGDSGANVLTF
TGTGCCAGCAGTCCCCTGGCAGCGGGGGACTCTGGGGCCAACGTCCTGACTTTC
>TRBJ2-5|TRBV6-6|many|NA
CASSYSSENQETQYF
TGTGCCAGCAGTTACTCATCGGAAAACCAAGAGACCCAGTACTTC
>TRBJ2-5|TRBV6-1|many|TRBD1
CASSDPRTGLTTQYF
TGTGCCAGCAGTGACCCCCGGACAGGCCTAACGACCCAGTACTTC
>TRBJ2-3|TRBV7-7|many|TRBD1
CASSRTGYTDTQYF
TGTGCTAGCAGCCGGACAGGGTACACAGATACGCAGTATTTT
>TRBJ1-1|TRBV20-1|many|TRBD1
CSARDQGGSATEAFF
TGCAGTGCTAGAGATCAGGGGGGATCGGCGACTGAAGCTTTCTTT
>TRBJ2-1|TRBV7-9|many|NA
CASSLLGGSSYNEQFF
TGTGCCAGCAGCTTGCTGGGGGGTAGCTCCTACAATGAGCAGTTCTTC
>TRBJ2-7|TRBV28|NA|TRBD2
CASILPAKREGRYEQYF
TGTGCCAGCATTCTACCCGCAAAGCGGGAGGGCCGGTACGAGCAGTACTTC
>TRBJ1-2|TRBV27|many|TRBD1
CASELDRGYGYTF
TGTGCCAGCGAATTGGACAGGGGGTATGGCTACACCTTC
>TRBJ1-5|TRBV7-9|few|NA
CASSMTDTGPQHF
TGTGCCAGCAGCATGACAGATACGGGGCCCCAGCATTTT
>TRBJ2-7|TRBV12-3/TRBV12-4|many|NA
CASSNWGVSYEQYF
TGTGCCAGCAGCAATTGGGGAGTTTCCTACGAGCAGTACTTC
>TRBJ2-2|TRBV12-3/TRBV12-4|many|NA
CASSPTGLAVFAGELFF
TGTGCCAGCAGCCCGACCGGTCTAGCTGTGTTCGCCGGGGAGCTGTTTTTT
>TRBJ1-1|TRBV18|many|NA
CASSPPSQVRAFF
TGTGCCAGCTCACCACCGTCGCAGGTGCGGGCTTTCTTT
>TRBJ1-1|TRBV4-2|few|NA
CASRAGPRKGHTEAFF
TGTGCCAGCAGGGCCGGGCCCCGGAAGGGGCACACTGAAGCTTTCTTT
>TRBJ2-1|TRBV5-1|many|NA
CASSSGNSYNEQFF
TGCGCCAGCAGCTCGGGTAACTCCTACAATGAGCAGTTCTTC
>TRBJ1-2|TRBV6-1|many|NA
CASSFRANYGYTF
TGTGCCAGCAGTTTCAGAGCTAACTATGGCTACACCTTC
>TRBJ2-2|TRBV7-7|many|TRBD2
CASSPAIGLGSNTGELFF
TGTGCTAGCAGCCCGGCAATCGGACTAGGGAGTAACACCGGGGAGCTGTTTTTT
>TRBJ2-5|TRBV30|NA|TRBD1
CAWGRQGEETQYF
TGTGCCTGGGGGCGACAGGGTGAAGAGACCCAGTACTTC
>TRBJ1-2|TRBV5-1|many|NA
CASSLGQSRGNYGYTF
TGCGCCAGCAGCCTCGGACAGTCCCGGGGGAACTATGGCTACACCTTC
>TRBJ2-3|TRBV3-1|many|NA
CASSQGATHTQYF
TGTGCCAGCAGCCAAGGGGCCACCCATACGCAGTATTTT
>TRBJ1-2|TRBV20-1|NA|TRBD1
CSVKTGGELTNGYTF
TGCAGTGTTAAGACAGGGGGCGAGCTAACTAATGGCTACACCTTC
>TRBJ1-1|TRBV27|many|NA
CASSLTGTSEAFF
TGTGCCAGCAGTTTAACCGGGACGTCTGAAGCTTTCTTT
>TRBJ2-7|TRBV18|many|NA
CASSPGSDYEQYF
TGTGCCAGCTCACCGGGCAGTGACTACGAGCAGTACTTC
>TRBJ1-1|TRBV30|many|NA
CAWRVQRSTEAFF
TGTGCCTGGAGGGTTCAAAGGAGCACTGAAGCTTTCTTT
>TRBJ2-7|TRBV27|many|NA
CASSPRTEFYEQYF
TGTGCCAGCAGTCCCCGGACAGAATTCTACGAGCAGTACTTC
>TRBJ1-1|TRBV20-1|many|TRBD1
CSATPPSGTGNTEAFF
TGCAGTGCTACACCGCCCTCCGGGACAGGGAACACTGAAGCTTTCTTT
>TRBJ2-3|TRBV15|few|NA
CATSRGSSGTDTQYF
TGTGCCACCAGCAGAGGATCTTCGGGCACAGATACGCAGTATTTT
>TRBJ2-7|TRBV29-1|many|TRBD2
CSAALAGGYEQYF
TGCAGCGCGGCCCTAGCGGGGGGCTACGAGCAGTACTTC
>TRBJ1-5|TRBV6-1|NA|NA
CASSLEKGQPQHF
TGTGCCAGCAGCCTAGAGAAGGGCCAGCCCCAGCATTTT
>TRBJ2-5|TRBV10-3|few|NA
CAIARDTQETQYF
TGTGCCATCGCCCGGGACACCCAAGAGACCCAGTACTTC
>TRBJ1-1|TRBV12-5|few|NA
CASGFGGPEAFF
TGTGCTAGTGGTTTCGGGGGGCCAGAAGCTTTCTTT
>TRBJ2-6|TRBV29-1|NA|NA
CSVRGSGANVLTF
TGCAGCGTCAGAGGCTCTGGGGCCAACGTCCTGACTTTC
>TRBJ2-1|TRBV29-1|many|TRBD2
CSVLRGGGSYNEQFF
TGCAGCGTTCTGCGAGGCGGGGGGTCCTACAATGAGCAGTTCTTC
>TRBJ2-3|TRBV7-6|many|NA
CASSLAGGPRDTQYF
TGTGCCAGCAGCTTAGCGGGGGGGCCAAGAGATACGCAGTATTTT
>TRBJ2-5|TRBV6-4|NA|NA
CASRRSGADSRETQYF
TGTGCCAGCAGGAGAAGTGGGGCCGACAGCCGGGAGACCCAGTACTTC
>TRBJ2-7|TRBV6-5|many|TRBD2
CASSYYPGGPYEQYF
TGTGCCAGCAGTTACTATCCGGGGGGGCCCTACGAGCAGTACTTC
>TRBJ1-2|TRBV13|NA|NA
CASSLGFQGEGCTF
TGTGCCAGCAGCTTAGGATTTCAGGGAGAGGGCTGCACCTTC
>TRBJ2-5|TRBV5-5|many|NA
CASRQDNGETQYF
TGTGCCAGCAGACAGGACAATGGGGAGACCCAGTACTTC
>TRBJ2-5|TRBV7-7|many|NA
CASSRTSAVETQYF
TGTGCTAGCAGCCGCACTTCAGCAGTGGAGACCCAGTACTTC
>TRBJ2-7|TRBV4-3|many|NA
CASSQATGTPSSYEQYF
TGCGCCAGCAGCCAAGCCACCGGGACTCCTAGCTCCTACGAGCAGTACTTC
>TRBJ2-7|TRBV27|few|NA
CASSPQKQGGGYEQYF
TGTGCCAGCAGTCCCCAGAAACAGGGAGGCGGTTACGAGCAGTACTTC
>TRBJ1-6|TRBV25-1|few|NA
CASSTMRTWGSPLHF
TGTGCCAGCAGTACTATGAGGACCTGGGGTTCACCCCTCCACTTT
>TRBJ2-1|TRBV10-3|many|NA
CAISDPGKENEQFF
TGTGCCATCAGTGACCCAGGGAAAGAGAATGAGCAGTTCTTC
>TRBJ2-5|TRBV18|many|NA
CASSPPSQEETQYF
TGTGCCAGCTCACCACCCAGCCAGGAAGAGACCCAGTACTTC
>TRBJ2-5|TRBV12-3/TRBV12-4|many|TRBD2
CASTEGSGGGTQYF
TGTGCCAGCACCGAAGGCAGCGGGGGTGGGACCCAGTACTTC
>TRBJ2-3|TRBV15|many|TRBD1
CATSRIRDRGITDTQYF
TGTGCCACCAGCAGAATCCGGGACAGGGGCATCACAGATACGCAGTATTTT
>TRBJ2-1|TRBV6-1|NA|NA
CASSEALGISYNEQFF
TGTGCCAGCAGTGAAGCGCTGGGCATCTCCTACAATGAGCAGTTCTTC
>TRBJ1-2|TRBV7-2|many|NA
CASSSGGGLGYGYTF
TGTGCCAGCAGCTCCGGGGGGGGGCTGGGGTATGGCTACACCTTC
>TRBJ2-7|TRBV20-1|NA|TRBD1
CSASRQGGGEQYF
TGCAGTGCTAGTCGACAGGGGGGTGGCGAGCAGTACTTC